These 21 T cell receptor beta chains originate from one sample sequenced in a study of T cells in Graves' hyperthyroidism and ophthalmopathy. TCR beta CDR3 regions were amplified from RNA transcripts. During a first-round RT-PCR of the TCR CDR3, the HTBI primer set was used. TCRdb analysed the multiplex PCR reads with MiXCR anew, one entry per CDR3 protein. In the table there are about 610,000 distinct CDR3 sequences, roughly 16% of which are singletons. The specimen was blood. The receptors come from a woman in her thirties or forties with Graves' ophthalmopathy.

This clonotype was found many times. The chain has TRBV3-1 and TRBJ1-2, with D possibly being TRBD1 (5 bases). Germline V gene lookup returns CDR1 LGHDT and CDR2 YNNKEL (reference sequence). V was shortened by 0 bases and J by 7 bases, with 15 bases between the two germline ends. The CDR3 spans 15 residues. CDR3 sequence (DNA): TGTGCCAGCAGCCAAGATTGGGCAGCCCAGGGTGGCTACACCTTC. It yields the protein CASSQDWAAQGGYTF.

The CDR3 loop reads CASCPRGTYGYTF. As DNA, the CDR3 is TGTGCCAGTTGCCCAAGGGGGACGTATGGCTACACCTTC. This chain links TRBV19 with TRBJ1-2; tentative D call: TRBD1 (6 bases). Trimming pared 8 bases from V and 5 bases from J, leaving 15 bases between. This CDR3 region has 13 residues. The germline V gene encodes CDR1 LNHDA and CDR2 SQIVND (reference sequence).

Ten or more counts support this clonotype. The J gene is TRBJ1-1, the V gene TRBV7-3, with a weak D call TRBD1 (6 bases). The CDR3 consists of 14 residues. The V end was cut by 2 bases, the J end by 1 base, with 8 bases between. Germline values: CDR1 SGHTA, CDR2 FQGTGA. The CDR3 DNA follows: TGTGCCAGCAGCTTATCAGGGGAGAACACTGAAGCTTTCTTT. Its protein product is CASSLSGENTEAFF. Drawing the rest from reference TRBV7-3 and TRBJ1-1, the complete variable domain is GAGVSQTPSNKVTEKGKYVELRCDPISGHTALYWYRQSLGQGPEFLIYFQGTGAADDSGLPNDRFFAVRPEGSVSTLKIQRTERGDSAVYLCASSLSGENTEAFFGQGTRLTVV.

This clonotype has ten or more counts. The gene calls are TRBV30 and TRBJ1-2, with TRBD1 identical over 9 bases. CDR1 and CDR2 from the germline V gene are GTSNPN and SVGIG (reference sequence). Trimming at V came to 3 bases and at J to 2 bases, leaving 4 bases not matched to a gene. CDR3 length: 14 amino acids. DNA for the CDR3: TGTGCCTGGAGGAGACAGGGGGTGAACTATGGCTACACCTTC. Its protein product is CAWRRQGVNYGYTF.

This clonotype showed up many times. The gene calls are TRBV20-1 and TRBJ1-1; D is undetermined. V dropped 2 bases and J dropped 5 bases, with 18 bases sitting between them. From germline, CDR1 is DFQATT and CDR2 SNEGSKA (reference sequence). The CDR3 contains 15 residues. CDR3 region: CSARPPMGERTEAFF. In DNA form, the CDR3 reads TGCAGTGCTAGACCCCCTATGGGAGAACGGACTGAAGCTTTCTTT.

This clonotype has a handful of counts. The J gene is TRBJ2-7, the V gene TRBV6-5, with TRBD2 matching 7 bases. Trimming cost V 1 base and J 7 bases; bases outside gene matches: 7. The CDR3 covers 14 residues. CDR1 and CDR2 (germline): MNHEY, SVGAGI. CDR3 DNA sequence: TGTGCCAGCAGTTACTACGGGGGGTCTCGGGAGCAGTACTTC. This encodes CASSYYGGSREQYF.

In its sample, this clonotype was seen a few times. The CDR3, as DNA: TGTGCCATCAGTGGGGACTTAAACACCGGGGAGCTGTTTTTT. Translated, it gives CAISGDLNTGELFF. This chain joins TRBV10-3 and TRBJ2-2, with a weak D call TRBD2 (6 bases). The V and J ends lost 4 bases and 2 bases respectively, with 8 bases between them. CDR3 length: 14 amino acids. Germline V lookup: CDR1 ENHRY, CDR2 SYGVKD.

The table lists this clonotype with many counts. This chain connects TRBV28 to TRBJ2-7; 8 nucleotides agree with TRBD2. The ends lost 2 bases at V and 3 bases at J; junction bases unmatched: 6. CDR1 is MDHEN and CDR2 is SYDVKM in the germline V gene. The CDR3 contains 15 residues. This CDR3 is CASSLTGGTFYEQYF. In nucleotides, the CDR3 is TGTGCCAGCAGTTTAACGGGGGGGACCTTCTACGAGCAGTACTTC.

This clonotype was counted many times. The chain combines TRBV28 with TRBJ2-1; D is unresolved. This CDR3 has 12 amino acids. The V gene lost 5 bases and the J gene lost 9 bases, with 11 bases spanning the gap. The germline gives CDR1 MDHEN, CDR2 SYDVKM. CDR3 DNA: TGTGCCAGCAGTGCGCTAGTAAGTGAGCAGTTCTTC. Translating it yields CASSALVSEQFF.

This clonotype was recorded a few times. A much larger clone lies one base from this, so it may be a read error. This chain joins TRBV20-1 and TRBJ1-1; no clear D. Germline lookup yields CDR1 DFQATT and CDR2 SNEGSKA (reference sequence). The CDR3 contains 14 residues. V gave up 1 base and J gave up 3 bases, with 12 bases separating them. The CDR3: CSARAPGEDTEAFF. The CDR3 coding sequence is TGCAGTGCTAGAGCTCCTGGGGAGGACACTGAAGCTTTCTTT.

The chain recombines TRBV6-1 with TRBJ2-1; D uncertain. Trimming stripped 6 bases from V and 5 bases from J, with 11 bases between. Germline assignment: CDR1 MNHNS and CDR2 SASEGT. This CDR3 region has 13 residues. In nucleotides, the CDR3 is TGTGCCAGCAGCCCGACAAGTCACAATGAGCAGTTCTTC. The encoded protein is CASSPTSHNEQFF.

This clonotype was observed a handful of times. The chain uses TRBV5-1 and TRBJ1-2, with a possible D match to TRBD1 (6 bases). CDR3 length: 16 residues. From germline, CDR1 is SGHRS and CDR2 YFSETQ. The germline V and J ends were trimmed by 2 bases and 2 bases, with 16 bases remaining between them. CDR3 bases: TGCGCCAGCAGCTTAGGCCAGGGGTCGTCCAACTATGGCTACACCTTC. Translated: CASSLGQGSSNYGYTF.

This clonotype was detected ten times or more. This CDR3 is CASSLGSPRDTQYF. The CDR3 coding sequence is TGCGCCAGCAGCTTGGGCAGCCCAAGGGATACGCAGTATTTT. The gene calls are TRBV5-1 and TRBJ2-3; D gene ambiguous. This CDR3 has 14 residues. V was clipped by 0 bases and J by 6 bases, with 11 bases between them. The V gene's germline CDR1 is SGHRS and CDR2 YFSETQ.

CDR3 DNA: TGTGCCAGCAGTGATCCCGGGACAGTCCGAGGGGAAAAACTGTTTTTT. This translates into CASSDPGTVRGEKLFF. V and J are TRBV2 and TRBJ1-4, with 7 bases aligning to TRBD1. The V and J ends lost 3 bases and 8 bases, in that order; junction bases with no gene match: 12. This CDR3 has 16 residues. From germline, CDR1 is SNHLY and CDR2 FYNNEI. The entire variable domain, with the rest obtained from reference TRBV2 and TRBJ1-4, is as follows: EPEVTQTPSHQVTQMGQEVILRCVPISNHLYFYWYRQILGQKVEFLVSFYNNEISEKSEIFDDQFSVERPDGSNFTLKIRSTKLEDSAMYFCASSDPGTVRGEKLFFGSGTQLSVL.

Only a few counts were recorded for this clonotype. The chain links TRBV7-9 to TRBJ1-1; TRBD1 aligns across 7 bases. CDR3 length: 15 residues. The junction had 14 bases not matched to a gene; V was cut back by 4 bases and J by 9 bases. Per the germline V gene, CDR1 is SEHNR and CDR2 is FQNEAQ (reference sequence). The CDR3 loop is CASSSPPTAGQKAFF. CDR3 in DNA: TGTGCCAGCAGCTCCCCACCTACAGCGGGACAGAAAGCTTTCTTT. The full variable domain, in which reference TRBV7-9 and TRBJ1-1 provide the parts outside the CDR3, is DTGVSQNPRHKITKRGQNVTFRCDPISEHNRLYWYRQTLGQGPEFLTYFQNEAQLEKSRLLSDRFSAERPKGSFSTLEIQRTEQGDSAMYLCASSSPPTAGQKAFFGQGTRLTVV.

This clonotype occurred many times. The chain combines TRBV7-8 with TRBJ2-5; 14 nucleotides align to TRBD2. This CDR3 comprises 17 residues. The germline CDR1 and CDR2 sequences are SGHVS and FQNEAQ. The junction had 6 bases not matched to a gene; V was cut back by 5 bases and J by 1 base. DNA for the CDR3: TGTGCCAGCAGCACGGGACTAGCGGGAGTAGGCCAAGAGACCCAGTACTTC. Amino acids: CASSTGLAGVGQETQYF. The full variable domain, with the rest looked up from reference TRBV7-8 and TRBJ2-5, is GAGVSQSPRYKVAKRGQDVALRCDPISGHVSLFWYQQALGQGPEFLTYFQNEAQLDKSGLPSDRFFAERPEGSVSTLKIQRTQQEDSAVYLCASSTGLAGVGQETQYFGPGTRLLVL.

The chain couples TRBV20-1 to TRBJ1-1; no firm D call. The germline V gene has CDR1 DFQATT and CDR2 SNEGSKA (reference sequence). This CDR3 comprises 14 residues. DNA for the CDR3: TGCAGCGTTGAAGGACGGGTCATGAACACTGAAGCTTTCTTT. Its protein product is CSVEGRVMNTEAFF.

This clonotype was detected ten times or more. V gene TRBV27 combines with J gene TRBJ1-2; 8 nucleotides match TRBD1. The CDR3 extends over 15 amino acids. V lost 4 bases and J lost 5; bases outside the gene matches: 9. Germline V gene data show CDR1 as MNHEY and CDR2 as SMNVEV (reference sequence). The CDR3 DNA reads as TGTGCCAGCAGTTCTTTTCGGCAGGGGGCTTATGGCTACACCTTC. It is translated as CASSSFRQGAYGYTF.

DNA for the CDR3: TGCAGTGCTAGGGGCGGGACAGTCTATGGCTACACCTTC. Translating gives CSARGGTVYGYTF. This chain uses TRBV20-1 with TRBJ1-2; TRBD1 aligns across 7 bases. Germline-derived CDR1 and CDR2 are DFQATT and SNEGSKA (reference sequence). V shed 3 bases, J shed 4 bases, and the junction held 5 bases outside the gene matches. The CDR3 has 13 residues.

This clonotype occurred a few times. The rearrangement uses TRBV7-9 and TRBJ1-1, with TRBD1 matching 11 bases. CDR3 length equals 12 residues. Per germline, CDR1 SEHNR and CDR2 FQNEAQ (reference sequence). J was trimmed by 10 bases and V by 5 bases; bases with no gene match: 3. CDR3 amino acids: CASSPGTGGAFF. The CDR3 nucleotides read TGTGCCAGCAGCCCAGGGACAGGGGGAGCTTTCTTT.

This clonotype occurred many times. V gene TRBV18 combines with J gene TRBJ1-1; D is undetermined. The CDR3 runs 13 residues. Trimming removed 3 bases from V and 3 bases from J, with 8 bases in between. CDR1 KGHSH and CDR2 LQKENI come from the germline V gene. CDR3 sequence reads: CASSPEAYTEAFF. DNA for the CDR3: TGTGCCAGCTCACCCGAAGCGTACACTGAAGCTTTCTTT.